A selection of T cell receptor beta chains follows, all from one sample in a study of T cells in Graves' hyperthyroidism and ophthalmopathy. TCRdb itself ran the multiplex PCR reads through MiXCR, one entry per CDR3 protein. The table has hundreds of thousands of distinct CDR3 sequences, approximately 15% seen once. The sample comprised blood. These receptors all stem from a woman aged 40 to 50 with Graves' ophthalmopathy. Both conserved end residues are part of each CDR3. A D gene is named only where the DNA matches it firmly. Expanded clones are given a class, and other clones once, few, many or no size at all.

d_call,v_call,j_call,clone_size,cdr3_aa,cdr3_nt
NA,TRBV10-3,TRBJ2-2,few,CAISDNVGMNTGELFF,TGTGCCATCAGTGATAATGTGGGGATGAACACCGGGGAGCTGTTTTTT
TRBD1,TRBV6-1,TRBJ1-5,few,CASLPDRGSNQPQHF,TGTGCCAGCCTTCCGGACAGGGGCAGCAATCAGCCCCAGCATTTT
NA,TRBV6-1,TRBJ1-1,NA,CASSRPDALQAFF,TGTGCCAGCAGCCGCCCTGACGCGCTCCAAGCTTTCTTT
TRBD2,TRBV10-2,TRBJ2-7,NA,CASLPGGSYEQYF,TGCGCCAGCCTGCCGGGGGGATCGTACGAGCAGTACTTC
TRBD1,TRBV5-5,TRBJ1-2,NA,CANGLGDRPNYGYTF,TGTGCCAACGGCTTGGGGGACAGGCCTAACTATGGCTACACCTTC
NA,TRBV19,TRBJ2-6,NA,CASKVGSVSGANVLTF,TGTGCCAGTAAGGTCGGGTCCGTCTCTGGGGCCAACGTCCTGACTTTC
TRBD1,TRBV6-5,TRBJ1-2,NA,CASSWPPGQGYGGYTF,TGTGCCAGCAGTTGGCCTCCGGGACAGGGATACGGTGGCTACACCTTC
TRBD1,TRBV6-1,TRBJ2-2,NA,CASRPGQGVTGELFF,TGTGCCAGCAGGCCGGGACAGGGGGTCACCGGGGAGCTGTTTTTT
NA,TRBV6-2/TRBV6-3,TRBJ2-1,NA,CASSYSGTSPYNEQLF,TGTGCCAGCAGTTATAGCGGAACGAGCCCCTACAATGAGCAGCTCTTC
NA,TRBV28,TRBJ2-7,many,CASSTGPLYEQYF,TGTGCCAGCAGTACAGGGCCCCTCTACGAGCAGTACTTC
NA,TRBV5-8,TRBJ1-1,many,CASSLVQGLTEAFF,TGTGCCAGCAGCTTGGTGCAGGGTCTAACTGAAGCTTTCTTT
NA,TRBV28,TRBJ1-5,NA,CASTSRDQPQHF,TGTGCCAGCACGAGCCGAGATCAGCCCCAGCATTTT
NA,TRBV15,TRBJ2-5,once,CAASRDGVTLGNQETQYF,TGTGCCGCCAGCAGAGATGGGGTCACACTCGGGAACCAAGAGACCCAGTACTTC
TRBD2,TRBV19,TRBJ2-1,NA,CASSEKGTSGRLHQFF,TGTGCCAGTAGTGAAAAAGGGACTAGCGGGAGACTACATCAGTTCTTC
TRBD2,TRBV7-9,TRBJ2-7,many,CANCRDYNSQIPYEQYF,TGTGCCAACTGCAGGGACTACAACTCCCAAATTCCCTACGAGCAGTACTTC
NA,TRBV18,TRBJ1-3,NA,CASSPGGPRNTIYF,TGTGCCAGCTCACCAGGGGGCCCGAGAAACACCATATATTTT
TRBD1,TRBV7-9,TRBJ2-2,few,CASSSGQPTRELFF,TGTGCCAGCAGCTCGGGACAGCCCACCCGGGAGCTGTTTTTT
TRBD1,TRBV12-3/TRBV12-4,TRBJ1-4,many,CASSSGQGSEKLFF,TGTGCCAGCAGTTCGGGACAGGGCTCTGAAAAACTGTTTTTT
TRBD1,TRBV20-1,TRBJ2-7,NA,CSARDAGQGIYEQYF,TGCAGTGCTAGAGATGCCGGACAGGGGATTTACGAGCAGTACTTC
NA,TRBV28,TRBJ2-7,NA,CASSLQSEQYF,TGTGCCAGCAGTTTACAGTCCGAGCAGTACTTC
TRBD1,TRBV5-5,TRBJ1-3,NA,CASSEGQGSGNTIYF,TGTGCCAGCAGCGAGGGACAGGGGAGCGGAAACACCATATATTTT
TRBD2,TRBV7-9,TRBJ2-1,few,CASSLVSGLVGYNEQFF,TGTGCCAGCAGCTTAGTTTCAGGACTAGTTGGTTACAATGAGCAGTTCTTC
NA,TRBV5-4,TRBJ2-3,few,CASSLYITDTQYF,TGTGCCAGCAGCTTGTATATCACAGATACGCAGTATTTT
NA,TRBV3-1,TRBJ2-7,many,CASSQEGTSQEYF,TGTGCCAGCAGCCAAGAGGGGACTTCCCAGGAGTACTTC
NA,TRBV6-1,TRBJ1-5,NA,CASSLMGGSNQPQHF,TGTGCCAGCAGTCTGATGGGGGGCAGCAATCAGCCCCAGCATTTT
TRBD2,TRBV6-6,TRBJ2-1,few,CASSYSETSGSSYNEQFF,TGTGCCAGCAGTTACTCTGAGACTAGCGGGAGTTCCTACAATGAGCAGTTCTTC
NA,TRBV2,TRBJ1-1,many,CASSEAVRDVLPDGEAFF,TGTGCCAGCAGTGAAGCGGTGAGGGATGTTCTTCCCGACGGTGAAGCTTTCTTT
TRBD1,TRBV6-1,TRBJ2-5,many,CAVGTGETQYF,TGTGCCGTGGGGACAGGGGAGACCCAGTACTTC
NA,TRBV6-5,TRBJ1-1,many,CASSYSARGANTEAFF,TGTGCCAGCAGTTACTCGGCCCGGGGGGCGAACACTGAAGCTTTCTTT
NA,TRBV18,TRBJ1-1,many,CASSYGPNTEAFF,TGTGCCAGCTCATATGGCCCTAACACTGAAGCTTTCTTT
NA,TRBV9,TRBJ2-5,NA,CASSPFDGVSGETQYF,TGTGCCAGCAGCCCCTTTGACGGGGTATCGGGAGAGACCCAGTACTTC
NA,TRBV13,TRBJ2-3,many,CASSPPIADTQYF,TGTGCCAGCAGCCCCCCCATCGCAGATACGCAGTATTTT
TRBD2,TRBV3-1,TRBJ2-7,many,CASSRIPGLAGVVYEQYF,TGTGCCAGCAGCCGAATACCGGGACTAGCGGGAGTTGTCTACGAGCAGTACTTC
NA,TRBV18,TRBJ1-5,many,CASSPMDGGNQPQHF,TGTGCCAGCTCACCAATGGACGGAGGCAATCAGCCCCAGCATTTT
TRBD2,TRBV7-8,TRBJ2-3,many,CASSWDYTDTQYF,TGTGCCAGCAGCTGGGACTACACAGATACGCAGTATTTT
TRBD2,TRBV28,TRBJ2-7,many,CASRSSGLAGTYEQYF,TGTGCCAGCAGATCCTCGGGACTAGCGGGAACCTACGAGCAGTACTTC
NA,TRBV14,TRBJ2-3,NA,CASSRTNTDTQYF,TGTGCCAGCAGCCGTACTAATACAGATACGCAGTATTTT
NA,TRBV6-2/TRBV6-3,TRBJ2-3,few,CASSLGAPTDTQYF,TGTGCCAGCAGTTTGGGGGCTCCCACAGATACGCAGTATTTT
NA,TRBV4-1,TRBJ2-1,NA,CASSHPFLRNEQFF,TGCGCCAGCAGCCATCCCTTTCTACGGAATGAGCAGTTCTTC
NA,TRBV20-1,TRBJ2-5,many,CSARDFAGVKETQYF,TGCAGTGCTAGAGACTTTGCCGGGGTTAAAGAGACCCAGTACTTC
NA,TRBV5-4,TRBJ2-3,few,CASSPDSLSTDTQYF,TGTGCCAGCAGCCCTGACAGCTTAAGCACAGATACGCAGTATTTT
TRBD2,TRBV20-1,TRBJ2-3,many,CSARTGLAILDTQYF,TGCAGTGCTAGGACGGGACTAGCTATTTTGGATACGCAGTATTTT
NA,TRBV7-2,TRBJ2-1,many,CASSSRRRSQDNEQFF,TGTGCCAGCAGCTCCAGGCGGCGATCGCAGGACAATGAGCAGTTCTTC
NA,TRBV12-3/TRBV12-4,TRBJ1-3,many,CASRAGTAPGNTIYF,TGTGCCAGCAGAGCCGGGACGGCCCCTGGAAACACCATATATTTT
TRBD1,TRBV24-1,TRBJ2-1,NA,CATSPGQGRDNEQFF,TGTGCCACCAGTCCGGGACAGGGAAGAGACAATGAGCAGTTCTTC
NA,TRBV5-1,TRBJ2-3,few,CASSSRGGPTDTQYF,TGCGCCAGCAGCTCCCGCGGGGGCCCCACAGATACGCAGTATTTT